Here is one T cell receptor beta chain with its context. What it binds is unknown. The J segment lost 3 bases and the V segment lost 5 bases, leaving 6 bases of the junction unmatched. This CDR3 comprises 15 residues. Germline CDR1 DFQATT, CDR2 SNEGSKA (reference sequence). MiXCR, applied by TCRdb to the 5' RACE reads, yields one record per CDR3 protein. This table has 1.5 million to 2 million distinct CDR3 sequences, roughly a third appearing once. The sample is drawn from a study of identical twins. Broader study findings: For monozygotic twins, models underestimated out-of-frame TCR alpha sharing.

Sequenced sample: cord blood. The receptor comes from a newborn girl in good health. The chain uses TRBV20-1 and TRBJ2-3, with 12 positions matching TRBD2. The CDR3, as DNA: TGCAGTGCTCTCCCTACTAGCGGGGGGACAGATACGCAGTATTTT. Amino acids: CSALPTSGGTDTQYF.